The 10 T cell receptor beta chains given below trace back to one sample, sequenced in a study of blood T cells in healthy people across ages. The second PCR ran about 6 to 11 cycles with a sample-barcoded 5' primer and J-beta primers. TCRdb independently ran MiXCR on the 5' RACE reads; one entry per CDR3 protein. The table shows 890,000 or so distinct CDR3 sequences, with approximately 59% occurring only once. The sample was blood. These receptors were taken from a man in his thirties or forties in good health.

The chain is built from TRBV27 and TRBJ2-5; 9 nucleotides match TRBD2. The end of the DNA aligns better with TRBJ2-7, so the J call may be wrong. This CDR3 region has 16 residues. CDR1 is MNHEY and CDR2 is SMNVEV in the germline V gene (reference sequence). CDR3 nucleotide sequence: TGTGCCAGCAGTTTACGCCTAGCGGGGCCGGTCTACGAGCAGTACTTC. This codes for CASSLRLAGPVYEQYF.

CDR3 in amino acids: CASSLATQRFYEQYF. The CDR3 bases are TGTGCCAGCAGTTTAGCCACCCAGCGGTTCTACGAGCAGTACTTC. The chain uses TRBV12-3 or TRBV12-4 and TRBJ2-7; D is possibly TRBD2 (5 bases). V was trimmed by 0 bases and J by 3 bases, leaving 12 bases between them. The CDR3 is 15 residues long.

This clonotype has only a few counts. This chain links TRBV7-2 with TRBJ1-5; 7 bases are a match to TRBD1. Germline CDR1 reads SGHTA; CDR2 reads FQGNSA. Trimming at V came to 3 bases and at J to 7 bases, leaving 12 bases not matched to a gene. CDR3 length: 16 amino acids. Here the CDR3 reads CASSFPGQSGQQPQHF. The CDR3 DNA reads as TGTGCCAGCAGCTTCCCGGGACAGTCAGGCCAACAGCCCCAGCATTTT.

This clonotype was observed a handful of times. J is TRBJ2-7 and V is TRBV7-6; 11 bases map to TRBD2. Germline assignment: CDR1 SGHVS and CDR2 FNYEAQ. Germline trimming cut 5 bases from V and 0 bases from J; bases unmatched to any gene: 6. CDR3 length: 16 residues. CDR3 sequence (DNA): TGTGCCAGCAGCCGGACTAGCGGGTGGAGCTCCTACGAGCAGTACTTC. Amino acids: CASSRTSGWSSYEQYF.

The sample holds a few counts of this clonotype. The rearrangement joins TRBV20-1 to TRBJ1-5; TRBD1 might be the D (5 bases). Germline lookup yields CDR1 DFQATT and CDR2 SNEGSKA (reference sequence). Trimming removed 5 bases from V and 4 bases from J, with 12 bases in between. This CDR3 spans 13 amino acids. CDR3 in amino acids: CSAWRQPNQPQHF. In DNA form, the CDR3 reads TGCAGTGCTTGGAGACAGCCTAATCAGCCCCAGCATTTT.

This chain links TRBV6-5 with TRBJ2-7; D might be TRBD2 (5 bases). V dropped 6 bases and J dropped 1 base, with 13 bases sitting between them. Germline V gene lookup returns CDR1 MNHEY and CDR2 SVGAGI. The CDR3 runs 14 residues. The CDR3 protein is CASRGERVSYEQYF. CDR3 bases: TGTGCCAGCAGGGGAGAAAGGGTTTCCTACGAGCAGTACTTC.

The chain has TRBV4-2 and TRBJ2-1; D is perhaps TRBD2 (5 bases). The ends were cut back, 1 base at V and 5 bases at J, with 9 bases in the middle. This CDR3 spans 14 amino acids. Germline CDR1 LGHNA, CDR2 YNFKEQ. The CDR3 protein is CASSQGPGNNEQFF. The CDR3 coding sequence is TGTGCCAGCAGCCAAGGGCCGGGAAACAATGAGCAGTTCTTC.

J is TRBJ1-1 and V is TRBV25-1; possibly TRBD1 for D (5 bases). Trimming took 4 bases from V and 9 from J, leaving 12 bases between them. CDR1 MGHDK and CDR2 SYGVNS come from the germline V gene. This CDR3 comprises 12 residues. CDR3 nucleotide sequence: TGTGCCAGCAGTGGGCCAGGGATGAAAGCTTTCTTT. It encodes CASSGPGMKAFF.

V gene TRBV6-1 combines with J gene TRBJ1-5; 8 bases match TRBD1. Trimming at V came to 6 bases and at J to 7 bases, leaving 5 bases not matched to a gene. CDR1 is MNHNS and CDR2 is SASEGT in the germline V gene. The CDR3 contains 13 residues. The CDR3 DNA sequence: TGTGCCAGCAGGCTGACAGGGGTACAGCCCCAGCATTTT. This codes for CASRLTGVQPQHF.

This chain uses TRBV15 with TRBJ2-6, with TRBD2 as a possible D gene (5 bases). V was pared by 4 bases and J by 0 bases, with 7 bases between. Germline V gene lookup returns CDR1 LNHNV and CDR2 YYDKDF (reference sequence). This CDR3 contains 15 residues. The CDR3 sequence is CATSTGSSGANVLTF. CDR3 coding DNA: TGTGCCACCAGCACGGGGAGCTCTGGGGCCAACGTCCTGACTTTC.